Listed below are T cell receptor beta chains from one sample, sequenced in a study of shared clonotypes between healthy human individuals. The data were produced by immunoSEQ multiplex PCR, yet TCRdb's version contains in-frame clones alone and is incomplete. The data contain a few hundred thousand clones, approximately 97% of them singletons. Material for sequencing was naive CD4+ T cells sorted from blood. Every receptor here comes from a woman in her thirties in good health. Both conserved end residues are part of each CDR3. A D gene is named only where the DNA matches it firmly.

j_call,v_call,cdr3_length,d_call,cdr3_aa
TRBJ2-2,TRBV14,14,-,CASSQDLNTGELFF
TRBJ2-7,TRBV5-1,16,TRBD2,CASSLSASGSVYEQYF
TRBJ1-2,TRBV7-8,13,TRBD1,CASSFRTGGNYTF
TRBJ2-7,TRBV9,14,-,CASSGGTSAYEQYF
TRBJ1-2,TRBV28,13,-,CASSRHSGYGYTF
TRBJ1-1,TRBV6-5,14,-,CASSRAAENTEAFF
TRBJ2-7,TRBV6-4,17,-,CASSFPGHSRRNYEQYF
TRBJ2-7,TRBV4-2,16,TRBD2,CASSQGAGGSSYEQYF
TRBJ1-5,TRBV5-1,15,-,CASRISAGPEEPQHF
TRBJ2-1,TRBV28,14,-,CASSLYRDYNEQFF
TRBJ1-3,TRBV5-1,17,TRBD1,CASSLRPQGDSGNTIYF
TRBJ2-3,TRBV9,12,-,CASSASGDTQYF
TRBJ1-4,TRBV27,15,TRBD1,CASIRRGQTNEKLFF
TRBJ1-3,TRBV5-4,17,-,CASSLDPTSSSGNTIYF
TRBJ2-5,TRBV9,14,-,CASKKGNNQETQYF
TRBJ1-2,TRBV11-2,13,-,CASSRGQNYGYTF
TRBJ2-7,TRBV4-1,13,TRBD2,CASSRGTSGEQYF
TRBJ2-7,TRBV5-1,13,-,CASSFAVGSEQYF
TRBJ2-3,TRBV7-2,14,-,CASSSRQRVDTQYF
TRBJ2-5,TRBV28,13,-,CASSLDGVETQYF
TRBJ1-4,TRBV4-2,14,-,CASSPGATNEKLFF
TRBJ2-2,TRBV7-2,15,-,CASSAGSRTTGELFF
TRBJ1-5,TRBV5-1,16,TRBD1,CAWEQGAWISNQPQHF
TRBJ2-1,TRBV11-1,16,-,CASSFSTAAGGYEQFF
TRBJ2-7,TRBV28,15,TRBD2,CASSPGTSGSYEQYF
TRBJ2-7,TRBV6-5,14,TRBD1,CASSFGTGWNEQYF
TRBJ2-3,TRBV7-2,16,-,CASSLALGTSTDTQYF
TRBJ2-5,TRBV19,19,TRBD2,CASSRTSGRMTTGQETQYF
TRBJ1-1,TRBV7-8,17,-,CASSLALTHLPGTEAFF
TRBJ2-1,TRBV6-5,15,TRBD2,CASTDTSASYNEQFF
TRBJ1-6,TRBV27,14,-,CAIPGGGWNSPLHF
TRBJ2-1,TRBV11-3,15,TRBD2,CASSPRSGSANEQFF
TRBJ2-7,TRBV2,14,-,CASRGGTGGGEQYF
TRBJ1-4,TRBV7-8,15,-,CASRQNVGLGEKLFF
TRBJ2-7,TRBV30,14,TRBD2,CAFTRTRGAYEQYF
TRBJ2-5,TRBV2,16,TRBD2,CASSEQLAGGLETQYF
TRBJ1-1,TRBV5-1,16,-,CASSLPGGGLNTEAFF
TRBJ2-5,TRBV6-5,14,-,CASSYSGVQETQYF
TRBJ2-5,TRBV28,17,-,CASSLWFDPEGPETQYF
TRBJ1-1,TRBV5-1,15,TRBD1,CASSADRGRNTEAFF
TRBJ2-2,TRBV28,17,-,CASSLSPGQPNTGELFF
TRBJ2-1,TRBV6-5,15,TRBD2,CASRQLAGVLSEQFF
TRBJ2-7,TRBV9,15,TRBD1,CASSQARTGWDEQYF
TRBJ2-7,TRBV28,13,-,CASREGKPYEQYF
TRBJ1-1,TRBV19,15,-,CASRIRTNLNTEAFF
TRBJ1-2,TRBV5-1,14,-,CASSLGAGSYGYTF
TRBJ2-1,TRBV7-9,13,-,CASSWVGRREQFF
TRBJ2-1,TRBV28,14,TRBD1,CASSLQGTHNEQFF
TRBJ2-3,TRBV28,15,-,CASSSPGSGPDTQYF
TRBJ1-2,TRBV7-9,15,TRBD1,CASSLDRQGVYGYTF
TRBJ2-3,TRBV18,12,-,CASSTSTDTQYF
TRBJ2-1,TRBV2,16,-,CASNSPGLPSYNEQFF
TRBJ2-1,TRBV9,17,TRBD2,CASSNRGKTSGSEEQFF